The 9 T cell receptor beta chains in this list originate from one sample, sequenced in a study of CD4 and CD8 cells across lung adenocarcinoma regions. TCRdb itself ran the PCR reads through MiXCR, one entry per CDR3 protein. The sample consists of about 5,100 distinct CDR3 sequences, around 60% of them appearing once. The sample comprised CD4+ T cells from the center of a lung tumor. The receptors stem from a male donor with lung adenocarcinoma. The CD4 and CD8 labels of this study may be unreliable.

This chain uses TRBV6-1 with TRBJ2-5; D may be TRBD1 or TRBD2 (5 bases each). Germline V lookup: CDR1 MNHNS, CDR2 SASEGT. Trimming took 6 bases from V and 11 from J, leaving 28 bases between them. CDR3 size: 16 residues. CDR3 loop: CASRGIGGWGQDTQYF. The CDR3 DNA follows: TGTGCCAGCAGGGGAATTGGGGGTTGGGGCCAAGATACGCAGTACTTC.

J is TRBJ1-6 and V is TRBV6-1, with 7 bases aligning to TRBD1. The V gene's germline CDR1 is MNHNS and CDR2 SASEGT. This CDR3 spans 14 amino acids. The V segment lost 6 bases and the J segment 12 bases; nucleotides outside the gene matches: 11. DNA of the CDR3: TGTGCCAGCAGCGGCCAGGGGGGGTCCCTACCCCTCCACTTT. It is translated as CASSGQGGSLPLHF.

Comment on this clonotype: Germline is not matched at one junction end, which may reflect a read error. V is TRBV6-5 and J is TRBJ2-5; TRBD2 might be the D (5 bases). This CDR3 region has 13 residues. The V gene's germline CDR1 is MNHEY and CDR2 SVGAGI. This CDR3 is CASSYRGWNEQYF. CDR3 nucleotide sequence: TGTGCCAGTAGTTACCGGGGTTGGAATGAGCAGTACTTC.

V and J are TRBV12-5 and TRBJ2-5; D gene ambiguous. The germline gives CDR1 LGHNT, CDR2 FRNRAP. This CDR3 has 16 residues. The germline V and J ends were trimmed by 3 bases and 5 bases, with 19 bases remaining between them. CDR3 nucleotides: TGTGCTAGTGGTTTAGGTTCCGGCCTGAGAATGGAGACCCAGTACTTC. Translation gives CASGLGSGLRMETQYF.

The chain is built from TRBV12-3 or TRBV12-4 and TRBJ2-3; 7 nucleotides line up with TRBD1. J was trimmed by 0 bases and V by 5 bases; bases with no gene match: 2. The CDR3 length is 14 residues. The CDR3 spells CASSLGQSTDTQYF. CDR3 nucleotide sequence: TGTGCCAGCAGTCTGGGACAGAGCACAGATACGCAGTATTTT.

This clonotype was seen more than once but under ten times. The chain couples TRBV24-1 to TRBJ2-4; possible D gene TRBD2, 7 bases. In germline, CDR1 is KGHDR, CDR2 SFDVKD. Trimming took 4 bases from V and 12 from J, leaving 33 bases between them. There are 19 residues in the CDR3. This chain's CDR3 is CATSDPLWSGGGATNTQYF. The CDR3 DNA follows: TGTGCCACCAGTGACCCCCTTTGGTCTGGGGGGGGGGCCACAAATACTCAGTACTTC.

The genes are TRBV11-2 and TRBJ2-1; 7 nucleotides line up with TRBD2. CDR3 size: 15 residues. With V trimmed by 2 bases and J by 5 bases, 6 bases remained unmatched. Germline lookup yields CDR1 SGHAT and CDR2 FQNNGV. In DNA form, the CDR3 reads TGTGCCAGCAGCTTACGGCTAGCGGCACACAATGAGCAGTTCTTC. Protein product: CASSLRLAAHNEQFF.

The chain links TRBV10-3 to TRBJ2-3; 9 nucleotides line up with TRBD2. This CDR3 has 14 residues. In germline, CDR1 is ENHRY, CDR2 SYGVKD. CDR3 protein: CRIAGGRGTDTQYF. Here the CDR3 DNA reads TGTCGCATCGCGGGGGGGCGGGGCACAGACACTCAGTATTTT.

This clonotype has only a few counts. The chain carries TRBV30 and TRBJ2-1, with 7 bases identical to TRBD1. Matching the DNA end better, TRBJ2-5 makes the J call doubtful. CDR3 size: 15 residues. Germline CDR1 reads GTSNPN; CDR2 reads SVGIG (reference sequence). CDR3 bases: TGTGCCTGGAGTCACATACAGGGGCCTCAAGAGACCCAGTACTTC. It codes for CAWSHIQGPQETQYF.